Sequencing of this T cell receptor (beta chain) was carried out in a study of response to subunit inactivated influenza vaccine listed by TCRdb under 2018. Describing the broader study: Deep quantitative profiling of the T cell receptor repertoire was used in the study to follow responses to a trivalent subunit inactivated influenza vaccine. Study-wide conclusions, independent of this receptor: The authors suggested that each seasonal influenza vaccination may recruit only a limited number of new T cells.

Ends trimmed: V by 0 bases, J by 2 bases; bases unmatched to a gene: 3. The germline V gene (reference sequence) provides CDR1 LNHNV and CDR2 YYDKDF. Including cysteine and phenylalanine, the CDR3 has 16 amino acids. Kept here is only the CDR3 DNA, which spans 48 bases and is read in frame from base 1. The receptor library was made with RT-PCR. The instrument given in TCRdb is Illumina HiSeq 2500. The public reads were reanalyzed by TCRdb: fastp trimming at Q25, MiXCR alignment, in-frame beta chains only. All rows with the same CDR3 protein become a single entry with the most common DNA and genes. The table for this sample lists about 190,000 distinct CDR3 sequences; 13% to 15% of them were counted only once. The ten largest clones add up to 26% of the sample. Note on this clonotype: There is no known antigen for this receptor. The input lacks base qualities; no much larger clone sits a single base away.

Recombination joined TRBV15 with TRBJ2-2, with 7 central nucleotides matching TRBD2. The clonotype originates from a man aged 45-60 years who received an inactivated influenza vaccine. Donor details come from another sample of the same person, matched by shared clones. The source was CD8+ T cells sorted from PBMCs, collected roughly 5 days after vaccination. CDR3 reads: CATSRELADNTGELFF. DNA sequence: TGTGCCACCAGCAGAGAGCTAGCGGATAACACCGGGGAGCTGTTTTTT.